Each of the 4 T cell receptor beta chains below was sequenced from the same sample in a study of monozygotic twins with inflammatory bowel disease. Each CDR3 protein gets one entry in TCRdb, which reprocessed the 5' RACE reads and gives no DNA. The sample has 110,000 to 150,000 distinct CDR3 sequences. What was sequenced was blood. These receptors came from a human donor with ulcerative colitis or Crohn's disease, or a healthy co-twin of an affected twin (not recorded which).

The chain links TRBV19 to TRBJ2-3; the D call of TRBD2 rests on TCRdb alone, since no DNA is present to check it. This CDR3 spans 17 amino acids. The germline gives CDR1 LNHDA, CDR2 SQIVND (reference sequence). The CDR3 protein is CASRSRTSGRWTDTQYF.

V gene TRBV7-6 combines with J gene TRBJ2-2; absent DNA, TCRdb's TRBD1 call cannot be checked. Germline V gene lookup returns CDR1 SGHVS and CDR2 FNYEAQ. The CDR3 runs to 16 residues. CDR3 loop: CASSLLRARGTGELFF.

The rearrangement links TRBV3-1 to TRBJ1-4; TCRdb designates TRBD1, a call that cannot be tested without DNA. The CDR3 consists of 16 residues. Germline-derived CDR1 and CDR2 are LGHDT and YNNKEL (reference sequence). This CDR3 is CASSPLGQTRSEKLFF.

J is TRBJ2-2 and V is TRBV4-2; TCRdb's D call, TRBD2, is unchecked because there is no DNA. The CDR3 sequence is 16 residues long. Germline CDR1 LGHNA, CDR2 YNFKEQ. CDR3 amino acids: CASSQEAGVGTGELFF.